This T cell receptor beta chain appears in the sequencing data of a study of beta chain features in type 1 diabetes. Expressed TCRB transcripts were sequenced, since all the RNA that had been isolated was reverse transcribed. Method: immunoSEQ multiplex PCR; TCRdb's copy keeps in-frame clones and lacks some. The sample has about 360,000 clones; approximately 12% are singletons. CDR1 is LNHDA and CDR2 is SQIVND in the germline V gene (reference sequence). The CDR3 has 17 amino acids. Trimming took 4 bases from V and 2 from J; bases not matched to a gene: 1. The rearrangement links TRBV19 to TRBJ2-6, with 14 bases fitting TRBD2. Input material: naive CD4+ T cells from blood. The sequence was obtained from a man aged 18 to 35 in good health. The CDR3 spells CASSTTSGRAGANVLTF. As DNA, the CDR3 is TGTGCCAGTAGTACGACTAGCGGGAGGGCTGGGGCCAACGTCCTGACTTTC.